The next 21 T cell receptor beta chains were all read from a single sample in a study of glioma-infiltrating T cells after dendritic cell vaccination. Time point of the sample: after dendritic cell vaccination, including at tumor progression/relapse. Sequenced by immunoSEQ multiplex PCR; TCRdb stores in-frame clones only, minus some. Among 80,000 to 95,000 clones, 85% were seen once, and the ten largest hold about 8.5%. Sequences were derived from blood, sampled after dendritic cell vaccination. These receptors were taken from a human donor with glioblastoma.

This chain connects TRBV9 to TRBJ1-2; no definite D call. The CDR3 loop spans 15 amino acids. V gave up 6 bases and J gave up 0 bases, with 15 bases separating them. Germline V gives CDR1 SGDLS, CDR2 YYNGEE. DNA of the CDR3: TGTGCCAGCACCAAGAGGGCAGCACCTAACTATGGCTACACCTTC. Protein sequence: CASTKRAAPNYGYTF. The complete variable domain, with remaining parts taken from reference TRBV9 and TRBJ1-2, reads DSGVTQTPKHLITATGQRVTLRCSPRSGDLSVYWYQQSLDQGLQFLIQYYNGEERAKGNILERFSAQQFPDLHSELNLSSLELGDSALYFCASTKRAAPNYGYTFGSGTRLTVV.

The rearrangement joins TRBV7-9 to TRBJ2-7; D gene ambiguous. Trimming left V 4 bases short and J 0 bases short, with 10 bases between. The CDR3 covers 14 residues. The germline CDR1 and CDR2 sequences are SEHNR and FQNEAQ (reference sequence). DNA for the CDR3: TGTGCCAGCAGCTCGACTCCCAACTCCTACGAGCAGTACTTC. Residues: CASSSTPNSYEQYF.

This chain joins TRBV10-2 and TRBJ2-2, with TRBD2 as a possible D gene (6 bases). V lost 7 bases and J 5 bases, leaving 14 bases between the germline ends. This CDR3 has 14 residues. The germline gives CDR1 WSHSY, CDR2 SAAADI. In nucleotides, the CDR3 is TGCGCCAGCAAGGGGAGCGGAGGGACCGGGGAGCTGTTTTTT. It codes for CASKGSGGTGELFF.

The chain links TRBV5-1 to TRBJ2-7, with 9 bases lining up with TRBD1. Germline V gives CDR1 SGHRS, CDR2 YFSETQ. The CDR3 is 15 residues long. V gave up 0 bases and J gave up 4 bases; unmatched junction bases: 5. CDR3 nucleotides: TGCGCCAGCAGCTTGGTTACAGGGGGCTTGTACGAGCAGTACTTC. It encodes CASSLVTGGLYEQYF.

The chain carries TRBV27 and TRBJ1-1, with a tentative D call TRBD1 (6 bases). With 8 bases removed from V and 0 bases from J, the gap between germline ends came to 16 bases. The CDR3 loop spans 15 amino acids. Looked up from germline, CDR1 is MNHEY and CDR2 is SMNVEV (reference sequence). The CDR3 DNA reads TGTGCCAGCTATAGGGACACCGGACTGAACACTGAAGCTTTCTTT. As protein: CASYRDTGLNTEAFF.

This chain links TRBV27 with TRBJ1-5; a possible D gene is TRBD1 (6 bases). Trimming removed 2 bases from V and 2 bases from J, with 10 bases in between. This CDR3 spans 15 amino acids. Germline lookup yields CDR1 MNHEY and CDR2 SMNVEV (reference sequence). CDR3 coding DNA: TGTGCCAGCAGTTTAGGGGGGGCTGGCAATCAGCCCCAGCATTTT. This translates into CASSLGGAGNQPQHF.

This clone turned up a few times. The gene calls are TRBV6-4 and TRBJ2-3, with a tentative D call TRBD2 (7 bases). This CDR3 is 14 amino acids long. V lost 0 bases and J lost 4, with 8 bases in between. The germline gives CDR1 MRHNA, CDR2 SNTAGT. As DNA, the CDR3 is TGTGCCAGCAGTGACTCCGGGGGGCCAGATACGCAGTATTTT. This sequence encodes CASSDSGGPDTQYF.

The J gene is TRBJ2-7, the V gene TRBV18; D unclear. Germline CDR1 is KGHSH and CDR2 is LQKENI. This CDR3 contains 14 residues. With 3 bases removed from V and 7 bases from J, the gap between germline ends came to 16 bases. CDR3 loop: CASSPSIDSGEQYF. In DNA, the CDR3 is TGTGCCAGCTCACCCTCCATAGACTCGGGTGAGCAGTACTTC.

The chain has TRBV7-6 and TRBJ2-1; 7 bases are a match to TRBD1. CDR1 is SGHVS, CDR2 FNYEAQ, per germline. The CDR3 consists of 14 residues. V was clipped by 4 bases and J by 4 bases; unmatched bases: 4. Written as DNA, the CDR3 is TGTGCCAGCAGCTCAGGGGACAGATACAATGAGCAGTTCTTC. Amino acid sequence: CASSSGDRYNEQFF.

The chain combines TRBV11-2 with TRBJ2-7; 10 nucleotides line up with TRBD1. The CDR3 extends over 16 amino acids. V was pared by 5 bases and J by 7 bases, with 14 bases of the junction left unmatched. Germline CDR1 and CDR2: SGHAT and FQNNGV. The CDR3 DNA sequence: TGTGCCAGCAGCATACCCCCCGGGACAGGGGCAAGGGAGCAGTACTTC. Encoded protein: CASSIPPGTGAREQYF.

The chain combines TRBV10-2 with TRBJ2-7; 7 bases line up with TRBD1. Germline values: CDR1 WSHSY, CDR2 SAAADI. Unmatched junction bases numbered 4, after V lost 6 bases and J lost 2 bases. The CDR3 is 13 residues long. In nucleotides, the CDR3 is TGCGCCAGCAGGCCCGGACAGGCCTACGAGCAGTACTTC. It encodes CASRPGQAYEQYF.

This clone was counted a single time. The chain combines TRBV13 with TRBJ2-7; 9 bases fit TRBD2. V dropped 3 bases and J dropped 3; count of bases not matched to a gene: 3. Germline V gene sequence: CDR1 PRHDT, CDR2 FYEKMQ (reference sequence). CDR3 length: 14 amino acids. The CDR3 protein is CASSFGLAIYEQYF. Written as DNA, the CDR3 is TGTGCCAGCAGCTTCGGACTAGCGATCTACGAGCAGTACTTC.

This chain joins TRBV28 and TRBJ2-1; TRBD2 aligns across 10 bases. Looked up from germline, CDR1 is MDHEN and CDR2 is SYDVKM. There are 16 residues in the CDR3. With V trimmed by 5 bases and J by 8 bases, 12 bases remained unmatched. In DNA, the CDR3 is TGTGCCAGCAGTGGGTCCGGGACTAGCGCACTCGATGAGCAGTTCTTC. It codes for CASSGSGTSALDEQFF.

This clone was recorded a few times. The chain is built from TRBV9 and TRBJ2-1, with TRBD2 identical over 12 bases. The CDR3 extends over 15 amino acids. Germline CDR1 SGDLS, CDR2 YYNGEE. V was pared by 2 bases and J by 15 bases, with 12 bases of the junction left unmatched. Here the CDR3 reads CASSVTSGSYQDAFF. The CDR3 DNA reads TGTGCCAGCAGCGTGACTAGCGGGAGCTATCAAGATGCGTTCTTC.

The V and J genes are TRBV7-9 and TRBJ2-5, with D uncertain. Germline lookup yields CDR1 SEHNR and CDR2 FQNEAQ (reference sequence). CDR3 size: 15 residues. With 2 bases removed from V and 0 bases from J, the gap between germline ends came to 10 bases. The CDR3 protein is CASSLTSAHQETQYF. The CDR3 coding sequence is TGTGCCAGCAGCTTAACATCAGCGCACCAAGAGACCCAGTACTTC.

V and J are TRBV19 and TRBJ2-3; no reliable D call. The germline CDR1 and CDR2 sequences are LNHDA and SQIVND (reference sequence). Trimming left V 3 bases short and J 0 bases short, with 10 bases between. The CDR3 sequence is 15 residues long. For the CDR3, the DNA is TGTGCCAGTAGTATGGGCAGATCTAGCACAGATACGCAGTATTTT. Translating it yields CASSMGRSSTDTQYF.

Only one count was recorded for this clone. CDR3: CASSLRRWGGSYEQYF. The CDR3 DNA reads as TGCGCCAGCAGCTTGAGGCGTTGGGGCGGCTCCTACGAGCAGTACTTC. This sequence joins TRBV5-1 and TRBJ2-7; perhaps TRBD1 as D (5 bases). V lost 1 base, J lost 0 bases, and 14 bases lay in between. The CDR3 totals 16 residues. CDR1 and CDR2 (germline): SGHRS, YFSETQ.

The chain uses TRBV28 and TRBJ2-7; the D is unclear. CDR3 length: 12 residues. V lost 3 bases to trimming and J lost 7 bases, with 10 bases between them. CDR1 and CDR2 from the germline V gene are MDHEN and SYDVKM. CDR3 in amino acids: CASSFLSLEQYF. DNA for the CDR3: TGTGCCAGCAGTTTTCTCAGTTTAGAGCAGTACTTC. Complete variable domain (other parts from reference TRBV28 and TRBJ2-7): DVKVTQSSRYLVKRTGEKVFLECVQDMDHENMFWYRQDPGLGLRLIYFSYDVKMKEKGDIPEGYSVSREKKERFSLILESASTNQTSMYLCASSFLSLEQYFGPGTRLTVT.

The chain is built from TRBV4-1 and TRBJ2-7; 12 nucleotides line up with TRBD1. The CDR3 is made up of 14 amino acids. V shed 7 bases and J 7 bases; nucleotides not matched to a gene: 8. Germline CDR1 MGHRA, CDR2 YSYEKL. CDR3 sequence (DNA): TGCGCCAGCACCCCGGGACAGGGGGCGTGGGAGCAGTACTTC. This encodes CASTPGQGAWEQYF.

Notes on this clone: Relative to the germline gene, one junction end is altered; a read error may explain this. The V and J genes are TRBV6-6 and TRBJ1-5; D perhaps matches TRBD1 (5 bases). This CDR3 region has 12 residues. The germline gives CDR1 MNHNY, CDR2 SVGAGI (reference sequence). The CDR3 region has the DNA TGTGCCAGCGGGGCAGGCAAGCAGCCCCAGCATTTT. As protein: CASGAGKQPQHF.

This clone appeared a single time. The chain carries TRBV14 and TRBJ2-2; D ambiguous. V was pared by 7 bases and J by 4 bases, with 7 bases between. Germline CDR1 is SGHDN and CDR2 is FVKESK. The CDR3 is 12 amino acids. The CDR3 protein is CASKRGTGELFF. The CDR3 nucleotides read TGTGCCAGCAAGAGAGGCACCGGGGAGCTGTTTTTT.